This T cell receptor beta chain derives from a study of blood T cell repertoires in COVID-19. The wider study: Acute and convalescent COVID-19 samples came from the United States, Italy and Spain. In each case, the material was cDNA or gDNA derived from T cells, B-cell-depleted T cells, or PBMCs.

Study processing details: Estimation of nucleated cell counts was performed using reference gene primer amplification. Sequencing was performed with immunoSEQ multiplex PCR; in TCRdb, only in-frame clones are kept and a portion is missing. V, J and clone size reflect that table, while D and trimming were determined from the DNA. The data contain under 250,000 clones, over 75% of them singletons. V lost 2 bases and J 2 bases, leaving 11 bases between the germline ends. The CDR3 length is 15 residues. Germline assignment: CDR1 KGHSY and CDR2 FQNENV. The gene calls are TRBV16 and TRBJ2-3; no clear D. Sequenced sample: peripheral blood. The TCR originated in a woman of 80 years or more with acute or convalescent COVID-19. CDR3 residues: CASSQASDNTDTQYF. CDR3 bases: TGTGCCAGCAGCCAAGCCTCCGACAACACAGATACGCAGTATTTT.